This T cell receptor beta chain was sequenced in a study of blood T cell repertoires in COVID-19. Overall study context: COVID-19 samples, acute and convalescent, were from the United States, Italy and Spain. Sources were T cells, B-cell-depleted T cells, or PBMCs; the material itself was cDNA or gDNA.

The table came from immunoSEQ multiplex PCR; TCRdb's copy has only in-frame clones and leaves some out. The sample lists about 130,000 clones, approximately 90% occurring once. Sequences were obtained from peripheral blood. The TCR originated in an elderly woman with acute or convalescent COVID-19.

CDR3 coding DNA: TGTGCCAGCAGCCCTACTAGAGAAGAGACCCAGTACTTC. It encodes CASSPTREETQYF. The chain couples TRBV7-3 to TRBJ2-5; a possible D gene is TRBD2 (5 bases). The germline V and J ends were trimmed by 5 bases and 3 bases, with 10 bases remaining between them. CDR1 and CDR2 from the germline V gene are SGHTA and FQGTGA. The CDR3 runs 13 residues.